What follows are 24 T cell receptor beta chains derived from one specimen sequenced in a study of PD-1 and CTLA-4 blockade in melanoma. The protocol was immunoSEQ multiplex PCR, while the TCRdb copy is restricted to in-frame clones and leaves out a portion. The sample includes about 28,000 clones, under 95% of them seen just once. The specimen comprised CD8+ T cells from peripheral blood, sampled from a patient given anti-PD-1 treatment. The receptors derive from a human donor with melanoma.

The chain recombines TRBV9 with TRBJ2-1; TRBD2 matches at 8 bases. Germline CDR1 reads SGDLS; CDR2 reads YYNGEE. The CDR3 has 16 residues. Unmatched junction bases numbered 10, after V lost 0 bases and J lost 8 bases. In nucleotides, the CDR3 is TGTGCCAGCAGCGTAGCCTCGGGGGGGATGGACGATGAGCAGTTCTTC. Amino acid sequence: CASSVASGGMDDEQFF.

This rearrangement joins TRBV5-1 to TRBJ1-2, with D maybe TRBD1 (5 bases). Germline CDR1 reads SGHRS; CDR2 reads YFSETQ. The CDR3 length is 15 residues. V was clipped by 0 bases and J by 5 bases, with 14 bases between them. The CDR3 DNA reads as TGCGCCAGCAGCTTGGAGGGGCCAGGGATATATGGCTACACCTTC. Translated: CASSLEGPGIYGYTF.

V is TRBV27 and J is TRBJ1-5; maybe TRBD1 (6 bases). Germline lookup yields CDR1 MNHEY and CDR2 SMNVEV (reference sequence). V gave up 6 bases and J gave up 1 base, with 10 bases separating them. The CDR3 is 14 amino acids. The CDR3 spells CASSRTGSNQPQHF. CDR3 coding DNA: TGTGCCAGCAGCCGTACAGGGAGCAATCAGCCCCAGCATTTT.

The J gene is TRBJ1-2, the V gene TRBV3-1 (or the pseudogene TRBV3-2), with a weak D call TRBD1 (5 bases). In germline, CDR1 is LGHDT, CDR2 YNNKEL (reference sequence). Trimming removed 1 base from V and 1 base from J, with 13 bases in between. This CDR3 is built from 16 residues. In DNA form, the CDR3 reads TGTGCCAGCAGCCAAGTTTACCGGGACTTTAACTATGGCTACACCTTC. Translation gives CASSQVYRDFNYGYTF.

This rearrangement joins TRBV3-1 (or the pseudogene TRBV3-2) to TRBJ1-6; D unclear. V gave up 4 bases and J gave up 1 base, with 11 bases separating them. The length of the CDR3 is 16 residues. Per the germline V gene, CDR1 is LGHDT and CDR2 is YNNKEL (reference sequence). CDR3 DNA: TGTGCCAGCAGCCCCAAGGCCATGTCCTATAATTCACCCCTCCACTTT. Its protein is CASSPKAMSYNSPLHF.

This chain joins TRBV24-1 and TRBJ2-7; 9 nucleotides align to TRBD1. V shed 4 bases, J shed 6 bases, and the junction held 6 bases outside the gene matches. The CDR3 consists of 14 residues. The germline V gene has CDR1 KGHDR and CDR2 SFDVKD. CDR3 in DNA: TGTGCCACCAGTGACCCAGGACAGGGGAGCGAGCAGTACTTC. Protein: CATSDPGQGSEQYF.

This chain links TRBV14 with TRBJ2-2; 7 bases agree with TRBD2. The CDR3 is 18 amino acids. Trimming took 0 bases from V and 5 from J; bases not matched to a gene: 12. The germline V gene has CDR1 SGHDN and CDR2 FVKESK. CDR3 in amino acids: CASSQEKGLVFRTGELFF. In nucleotides, the CDR3 is TGTGCCAGCAGCCAAGAAAAAGGACTAGTCTTTCGTACCGGGGAGCTGTTTTTT.

This chain uses TRBV10-2 with TRBJ2-5; 8 positions match TRBD2. Germline V gene sequence: CDR1 WSHSY, CDR2 SAAADI. The CDR3 has 16 residues. J lost 2 bases, V lost 3 bases, and 8 bases had no gene match. This CDR3 is CASSDPLGGRQETQYF. The CDR3 bases are TGCGCCAGCAGTGACCCTCTAGGCGGGAGGCAAGAGACCCAGTACTTC.

There are a few counts of this clone. Other DNA sequences of this sample code for an identical CDR3. V is TRBV5-1 and J is TRBJ2-7; weak D call: TRBD1 (5 bases). Trimming took off 6 bases at V and 1 base at J, with 11 bases between the two ends. CDR1 SGHRS and CDR2 YFSETQ come from the germline V gene. The CDR3 extends over 13 amino acids. The CDR3 region has the DNA TGCGCCAGCACCCCGACAGAATCCTACGAGCAGTACTTC. Residues: CASTPTESYEQYF.

The chain is built from TRBV7-9 and TRBJ2-6; 11 bases match TRBD1. This CDR3 is 17 amino acids long. J was trimmed by 3 bases and V by 4 bases; bases with no gene match: 5. Germline V gene sequence: CDR1 SEHNR, CDR2 FQNEAQ (reference sequence). CDR3 sequence reads: CASSYRTGGGGANVLTF. CDR3 coding DNA: TGTGCCAGCAGCTACCGGACAGGGGGCGGTGGGGCCAACGTCCTGACTTTC.

The chain links TRBV7-9 to TRBJ2-3, with 10 bases fitting TRBD2. J lost 4 bases, V lost 3 bases, and 7 bases had no gene match. CDR3 length: 16 residues. The germline V gene encodes CDR1 SEHNR and CDR2 FQNEAQ (reference sequence). CDR3 bases: TGTGCCAGCAGCTTTGCGAGCGGGAGGGCCTCAGATACGCAGTATTTT. This translates into CASSFASGRASDTQYF.

The V gene is TRBV2, the J gene TRBJ1-1; 7 bases fit TRBD1. The V segment lost 3 bases and the J segment 5 bases; nucleotides outside the gene matches: 9. The CDR3 spans 15 residues. The germline V gene encodes CDR1 SNHLY and CDR2 FYNNEI. CDR3 amino acids: CASSDGGGEATEAFF. CDR3 in DNA: TGTGCCAGCAGTGATGGAGGGGGCGAGGCGACTGAAGCTTTCTTT.

The CDR3, as DNA: TGCGCCAGCAGCTTGGGACGGGGGGACTACGAGCAGTACTTC. Protein: CASSLGRGDYEQYF. This chain connects TRBV5-1 to TRBJ2-7, with 7 nucleotides matching TRBD2. CDR3 length: 14 residues. The V and J ends lost 0 bases and 3 bases, in that order; junction bases with no gene match: 3. CDR1 and CDR2 (germline): SGHRS, YFSETQ.

V gene TRBV9 combines with J gene TRBJ1-2; 11 nucleotides line up with TRBD1. The ends lost 4 bases at V and 5 bases at J; junction bases unmatched: 7. The germline gives CDR1 SGDLS, CDR2 YYNGEE. The CDR3 length is 15 residues. The chain's CDR3 is CASSPGQGAGYGYTF. CDR3 nucleotides: TGTGCCAGCAGCCCCGGACAGGGGGCAGGGTATGGCTACACCTTC.

The V call is TRBV2, the J call TRBJ2-5; 8 nucleotides agree with TRBD1. The V segment lost 3 bases and the J segment 5 bases; nucleotides outside the gene matches: 2. This CDR3 is 13 amino acids long. Germline CDR1 SNHLY, CDR2 FYNNEI. CDR3 sequence (DNA): TGTGCCAGCAGTGAGACAGGGGTGGAGACCCAGTACTTC. This encodes CASSETGVETQYF.

The chain is built from TRBV6-2 or TRBV6-3 and TRBJ2-1; D not resolved. The V gene's germline CDR1 is MNHEY and CDR2 SVGEGT. The V end was cut by 0 bases, the J end by 0 bases, with 15 bases between. There are 18 residues in the CDR3. In DNA form, the CDR3 reads TGTGCCAGCAGTTACTCCTCCCCCACTTTCAGCTCCTACAATGAGCAGTTCTTC. Amino acids: CASSYSSPTFSSYNEQFF.

The gene calls are TRBV7-9 and TRBJ1-1, with 8 nucleotides matching TRBD1. V lost 5 bases, J lost 3 bases, and 8 bases stayed unmatched. The CDR3 spans 15 residues. Germline CDR1 reads SEHNR; CDR2 reads FQNEAQ (reference sequence). CDR3 sequence (DNA): TGTGCCAGCAGCCGCTACAGGGGGGCCGACACTGAAGCTTTCTTT. Its protein product is CASSRYRGADTEAFF.

The V call is TRBV19, the J call TRBJ2-1, with 13 positions matching TRBD2. Germline V gene data show CDR1 as LNHDA and CDR2 as SQIVND (reference sequence). This CDR3 has 14 residues. V lost 8 bases, J lost 4 bases, and 2 bases stayed unmatched. The CDR3 region is CASRLAGGYNEQFF. CDR3 DNA: TGTGCCAGTCGACTAGCGGGAGGATACAATGAGCAGTTCTTC.

This sequence joins TRBV24-1 and TRBJ2-1; TRBD1 might be the D (5 bases). Germline values: CDR1 KGHDR, CDR2 SFDVKD. CDR3 length: 14 amino acids. V was pared by 7 bases and J by 12 bases, with 21 bases between. CDR3 sequence reads: CATSPSEPKRGQFF. Written as DNA, the CDR3 is TGTGCCACCAGCCCCTCTGAGCCTAAAAGGGGGCAGTTCTTC.

The rearrangement links TRBV5-6 to TRBJ1-5; a possible D gene is TRBD1 (6 bases). Germline CDR1 SGHDT, CDR2 YYEEEE. The CDR3 length is 15 residues. Deletions cut 1 base from V and 5 bases from J, with 13 bases between. CDR3 nucleotides: TGTGCCAGCAGCTTGAGGGGGGGAAATGATCAGCCCCAGCATTTT. This codes for CASSLRGGNDQPQHF. The full variable domain, with the rest looked up from reference TRBV5-6 and TRBJ1-5, is DAGVTQSPTHLIKTRGQQVTLRCSPKSGHDTVSWYQQALGQGPQFIFQYYEEEERQRGNFPDRFSGHQFPNYSSELNVNALLLGDSALYLCASSLRGGNDQPQHFGDGTRLSIL.

This chain connects TRBV5-1 to TRBJ2-7; D tentatively fits TRBD1 or TRBD2 (6 bases each). The V gene's germline CDR1 is SGHRS and CDR2 YFSETQ. Trimming pared 2 bases from V and 3 bases from J, leaving 9 bases between. CDR3 length equals 13 residues. CDR3 residues: CASSLGGGYEQYF. The CDR3 DNA reads as TGCGCCAGCAGCTTAGGAGGGGGCTACGAGCAGTACTTC.

CDR3 sequence: CASSQGSTYEQYF. For the CDR3, the DNA is TGTGCCAGCAGCCAGGGGTCCACCTACGAGCAGTACTTC. The J gene is TRBJ2-7, the V gene TRBV11-2; a weak D match, TRBD1 (6 bases). The germline V gene has CDR1 SGHAT and CDR2 FQNNGV. The CDR3 loop spans 13 amino acids. V lost 5 bases and J 2 bases, leaving 10 bases between the germline ends.

The genes are TRBV10-2 and TRBJ2-7; no clear D gene. This CDR3 spans 13 amino acids. Per germline, CDR1 WSHSY and CDR2 SAAADI. The V end was cut by 5 bases, the J end by 1 base, with 9 bases between. This chain's CDR3 is CASSLSISYEQYF. As DNA, the CDR3 is TGCGCCAGCAGTCTCTCTATATCCTACGAGCAGTACTTC.

The rearrangement joins TRBV12-5 to TRBJ2-3; weak D call: TRBD2 (6 bases). The CDR3 runs to 16 residues. V lost 5 bases and J lost 6, with 21 bases in between. In germline, CDR1 is LGHNT, CDR2 FRNRAP. In DNA form, the CDR3 reads TGTGCTAGTGGTGACGGGGACTCTAACATGGCCGATACGCAGTATTTT. Translation: CASGDGDSNMADTQYF.